This T cell receptor (beta chain) was recorded in a study of T-cell reconstitution after alpha-beta-depleted transplantation in children. TCRbeta library preparation incorporated unique molecular identifiers. TCRdb re-called the PCR reads with MiXCR, one entry per CDR3 protein. The sample holds almost 250,000 distinct CDR3 sequences, over 20% seen once. As for this clonotype: The antigen is not known.

The germline CDR1 and CDR2 sequences are MDHEN and SYDVKM. Germline trimming cut 6 bases from V and 9 bases from J; bases unmatched to any gene: 15. The CDR3 contains 16 residues. Study outcomes and limitations: Recipient T cells and thymic progenitors that survived were the source of the high TCRbeta diversity seen at day 60 in some patients.

The rearrangement joins TRBV28 to TRBJ2-1; 9 bases are a match to TRBD2. The receptor comes from a girl aged 2 to 10 with Fanconi anemia, due to receive a stem cell transplant. The sample in question was PBMCs, obtained before TCRalphabeta/CD19-depleted stem cell transplant. CDR3 sequence (DNA): TGTGCCAGCAGCCGGGCAGCGGGAGGACCCATTTCTGAGCAGTTCTTC. Its translation: CASSRAAGGPISEQFF.